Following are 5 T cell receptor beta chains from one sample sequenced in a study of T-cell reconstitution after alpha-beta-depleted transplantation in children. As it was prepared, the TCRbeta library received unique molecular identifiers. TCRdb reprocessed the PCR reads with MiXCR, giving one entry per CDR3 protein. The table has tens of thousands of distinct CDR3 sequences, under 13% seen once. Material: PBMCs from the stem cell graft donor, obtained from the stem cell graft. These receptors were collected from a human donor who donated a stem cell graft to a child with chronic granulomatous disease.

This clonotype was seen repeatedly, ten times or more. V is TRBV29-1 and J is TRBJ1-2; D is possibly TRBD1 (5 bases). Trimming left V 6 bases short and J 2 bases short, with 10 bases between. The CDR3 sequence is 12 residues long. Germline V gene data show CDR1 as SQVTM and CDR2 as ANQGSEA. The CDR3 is CSVGDGNYGYTF. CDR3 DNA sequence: TGCAGCGTGGGGGACGGGAACTATGGCTACACCTTC.

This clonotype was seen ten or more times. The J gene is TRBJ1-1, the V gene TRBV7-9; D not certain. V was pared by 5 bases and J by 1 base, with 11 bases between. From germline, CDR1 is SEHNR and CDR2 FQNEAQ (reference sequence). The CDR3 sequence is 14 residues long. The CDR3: CASSPAATNTEAFF. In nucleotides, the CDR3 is TGTGCCAGCAGCCCGGCGGCTACGAACACTGAAGCTTTCTTT.

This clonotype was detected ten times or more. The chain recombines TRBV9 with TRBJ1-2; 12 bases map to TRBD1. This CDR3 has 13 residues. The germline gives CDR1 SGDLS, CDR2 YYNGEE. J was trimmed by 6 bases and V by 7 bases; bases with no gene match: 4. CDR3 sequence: CASGGTGGDGYTF. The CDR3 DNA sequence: TGTGCCAGCGGCGGGACAGGGGGCGATGGCTACACCTTC.

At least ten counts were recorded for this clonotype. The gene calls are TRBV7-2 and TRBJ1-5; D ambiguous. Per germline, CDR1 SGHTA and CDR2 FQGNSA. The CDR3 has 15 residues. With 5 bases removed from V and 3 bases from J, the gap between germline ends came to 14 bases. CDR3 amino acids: CASSEWPLDNQPQHF. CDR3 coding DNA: TGTGCCAGCAGCGAGTGGCCTCTAGACAATCAGCCCCAGCATTTT.

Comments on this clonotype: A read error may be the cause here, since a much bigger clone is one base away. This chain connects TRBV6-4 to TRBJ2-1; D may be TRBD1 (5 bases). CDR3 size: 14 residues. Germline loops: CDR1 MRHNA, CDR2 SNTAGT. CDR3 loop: CASSSGILGNAQFF. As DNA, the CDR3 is TGTGCCAGCAGTTCAGGGATTCTGGGCAATGCGCAGTTCTTC.